This T cell receptor (beta chain) stems from a study of radiotherapy plus CTLA-4 blockade in lung cancer. Study summary: Among patients, roughly 17% showed objective responses, and approximately 30% had disease control. General observations from the study: TCR clones of tumor origin grew in blood after radiotherapy plus ipilimumab. The best prediction of response reportedly came from early blood T cell clone dynamics, with interferon-beta.

Method: immunoSEQ multiplex PCR; TCRdb's copy keeps in-frame clones and lacks some. In the table there are about 53,000 clones, around four fifths of which are singletons. Concerning this clone itself: Antigen: not known.

The CDR3 extends over 15 amino acids. V shed 2 bases and J shed 3 bases, with 12 bases lying between them. Germline loops: CDR1 KGHSH, CDR2 LQKENI. Ipilimumab CTLA-4 blockade and focal radiation were given to patients with chemo-refractory metastatic non-small-cell lung cancer. Sequenced material: peripheral blood, taken from a patient treated with radiotherapy plus ipilimumab. The origin of this receptor is a human donor with non-small cell lung cancer whose response to radiotherapy plus ipilimumab could not be evaluated. This sequence joins TRBV18 and TRBJ2-3; D uncertain. The CDR3 protein is CASSPITSVTDTQYF. The CDR3 nucleotides are TGTGCCAGCTCACCAATTACGTCGGTGACAGATACGCAGTATTTT.